This T cell receptor (beta chain) was identified during a study of low-dose radiotherapy and immunotherapy resistance in tumors. Study summary: Cohort 1 was treated with 0.5 Gy per fraction at 2-week intervals, amounting to 6.5 Gy overall. Participants in Cohort 2 were given 1 Gy per fraction every two weeks, for 13 Gy over 26 weeks. Patients took oral aspirin 300 mg daily for four cycles from cycle 1 day 1.

TRAV- and TRBV-specific primers primed first-strand cDNA, covering alpha and beta chains. With a constant-region primer and a V-primer adapter, TCRs were subjected to approximately 18 PCR cycles of amplification. One entry per CDR3 protein results from TCRdb running MiXCR on the reads. The sample has 80,000 to 95,000 distinct CDR3 sequences; 9.4% are singletons. There are 12 residues in the CDR3. Germline V gene lookup returns CDR1 SEHNR and CDR2 FQNEAQ (reference sequence). The V gene lost 5 bases and the J gene lost 6 bases, with 8 bases spanning the gap. This clonotype was recorded at least ten times. Time point in this sample: before trial treatment. The donors, trial participants, received nivolumab, ipilimumab, aspirin, low-dose cyclophosphamide and low-dose radiotherapy.

The TCR was taken from a male donor with prostate cancer. The V gene is TRBV7-9, the J gene TRBJ2-1, with a weak D call TRBD2 (6 bases). The material sequenced was PBMCs, taken before treatment. In DNA form, the CDR3 reads TGTGCCAGCAGCGGGGACTCCAATGAGCAGTTCTTC. It codes for CASSGDSNEQFF. Looking up the rest from reference TRBV7-9 and TRBJ2-1 gives the full variable domain: DTGVSQNPRHKITKRGQNVTFRCDPISEHNRLYWYRQTLGQGPEFLTYFQNEAQLEKSRLLSDRFSAERPKGSFSTLEIQRTEQGDSAMYLCASSGDSNEQFFGPGTRLTVL.